These T cell receptor beta chains were read from a single sample in a study of blood T cell repertoires in COVID-19. The data were produced by immunoSEQ multiplex PCR, yet TCRdb's version contains in-frame clones alone and is incomplete. This sample has about 40,000 clones, with about four fifths found just once. The sample taken for sequencing was peripheral blood. All receptors come from a woman aged 55-69 years with acute or convalescent COVID-19. CDR3s include the opening cysteine and the closing phenylalanine or tryptophan. A D gene is named only where the DNA matches it firmly. Where a row states a size, it is once, few, many or the class of an expanded clone; other rows omit it.

V: TRBV12-3/TRBV12-4
size: NA
J: TRBJ1-2
D: TRBD1
DNA: TGTGCCAGCAGTCGCGGGACAGAGGAGGGCTACACCTTC
CDR3: CASSRGTEEGYTF

V: TRBV5-1
size: NA
J: TRBJ2-1
D: TRBD2
DNA: TGCGCCAGCAGCTTGTTTCTAGCGGGAGGGATGAATGAGCAGTTCTTC
CDR3: CASSLFLAGGMNEQFF

V: TRBV5-5
size: NA
J: TRBJ2-1
D: NA
DNA: TGTGCCAGCAGTTTTGGGGGACTCCGGGGGATCAATGAGCAGTTCTTC
CDR3: CASSFGGLRGINEQFF

V: TRBV30
size: NA
J: TRBJ2-7
D: NA
DNA: TGTGCCTGGACTAGGGGTACCCCCTACGAGCAGTACTTC
CDR3: CAWTRGTPYEQYF

V: TRBV5-1
size: NA
J: TRBJ2-3
D: NA
DNA: TGCGCCAGCAGCTTGTCACTGGTTAGCACAGATACGCAGTATTTT
CDR3: CASSLSLVSTDTQYF

V: TRBV18
size: few
J: TRBJ2-1
D: NA
DNA: TGTGCCAGCTCACCGTTGACTACAACCTACAATGAGCAGTTCTTC
CDR3: CASSPLTTTYNEQFF

V: TRBV5-1
size: NA
J: TRBJ2-2
D: NA
DNA: TGCGCCAGCAGCGTCAGGATTCCCGGGGAGCTGTTTTTT
CDR3: CASSVRIPGELFF

V: TRBV30
size: NA
J: TRBJ2-1
D: NA
DNA: TGTGCCTGGAGCATGGTGGGCGGGGGCGCCTACAATGAGCAGTTCTTC
CDR3: CAWSMVGGGAYNEQFF

V: TRBV19
size: NA
J: TRBJ2-5
D: NA
DNA: TGTGCCAGTAGTATTTCCGGTTCTGAGGAGACCCAGTACTTC
CDR3: CASSISGSEETQYF

V: TRBV13
size: once
J: TRBJ1-1
D: NA
DNA: TGTGCCAGCAGCTCCCGGGACATCAACACTGAAGCTTTCTTT
CDR3: CASSSRDINTEAFF

V: TRBV28
size: NA
J: TRBJ1-3
D: NA
DNA: TGTGCCAGCAGACCGAGGGAATCTGGAAACACCATATATTTT
CDR3: CASRPRESGNTIYF

V: TRBV3-1/TRBV3-2
size: NA
J: TRBJ2-1
D: NA
DNA: TGTGCCAGCAGCGGTGGGGGCGGACGGGTAAATAGTGAGCAGTTCTTC
CDR3: CASSGGGGRVNSEQFF

V: TRBV27
size: NA
J: TRBJ1-1
D: TRBD1
DNA: TGTGCCAGCGAAAGACAGGGATTGGCTTTCTTT
CDR3: CASERQGLAFF

V: TRBV5-8
size: NA
J: TRBJ1-2
D: NA
DNA: TGTGCCAGCAGCTCCCTCCGGGGTCCTAACTATGGCTACACCTTC
CDR3: CASSSLRGPNYGYTF

V: TRBV7-8
size: NA
J: TRBJ1-4
D: NA
DNA: TGTGCCAGCAGCTTAGGGGGGGATATCCGTTCGGGAAAACTGTTTTTT
CDR3: CASSLGGDIRSGKLFF

V: TRBV19
size: NA
J: TRBJ2-1
D: TRBD2
DNA: TGTGCCAGCAGACTAGCGGGAGGATTTTATGAGCAGTTCTTC
CDR3: CASRLAGGFYEQFF

V: TRBV2
size: NA
J: TRBJ2-1
D: TRBD1
DNA: TGTGCCAGCGGCCCGGGACAGGGGTCGTACAATGAGCAGTTCTTC
CDR3: CASGPGQGSYNEQFF

V: TRBV4-1
size: once
J: TRBJ2-7
D: NA
DNA: TGCGCCAGCAGCCAAGAAAGGGGCGGTCTCTACGAGCAGTACTTC
CDR3: CASSQERGGLYEQYF

V: TRBV11-2
size: NA
J: TRBJ2-1
D: NA
DNA: TGTGCCAGCAGCTTAGACGGCCGGGAGAGACGGGGCGGTGAGCAGTTCTTC
CDR3: CASSLDGRERRGGEQFF

V: TRBV27
size: NA
J: TRBJ2-3
D: NA
DNA: TGTGCCAGCCGGCCCACGCAGGTTTCAGATACGCAGTATTTT
CDR3: CASRPTQVSDTQYF

V: TRBV24-1
size: NA
J: TRBJ2-1
D: NA
DNA: TGTGCCACCACGAGGGGGGAGCAGTTCTTC
CDR3: CATTRGEQFF

V: TRBV25-1
size: NA
J: TRBJ2-2
D: NA
DNA: TGTGCCAGCAGTGGGCAGAACACCGGGGAGCTGTTTTTT
CDR3: CASSGQNTGELFF

V: TRBV7-2
size: NA
J: TRBJ2-7
D: TRBD1
DNA: TGTGCCAGCAGCCCCCGGACAGGTGGGACCTACGAGCAGTACTTC
CDR3: CASSPRTGGTYEQYF

V: TRBV19
size: NA
J: TRBJ1-2
D: TRBD1
DNA: TGTGCCAGTAGTACTGGACAGGGCTTGGGTGGCTACACCTTC
CDR3: CASSTGQGLGGYTF

V: TRBV4-2
size: NA
J: TRBJ1-2
D: NA
DNA: TGTGCCAGCACCCAGGGCCCGGGGGGCAACTCTCGAGTTTATGGCTACACCTTC
CDR3: CASTQGPGGNSRVYGYTF

V: TRBV2
size: NA
J: TRBJ2-1
D: NA
DNA: TGTGCCAGCAGTGAAGTCCAGGGTTCGTACAATGAGCAGTTCTTC
CDR3: CASSEVQGSYNEQFF

V: TRBV4-1
size: NA
J: TRBJ1-3
D: TRBD1
DNA: TGCGCCAGCAGCCTCGGGGGCAGGGGGCGAGGATCTGGAAACACCATATATTTT
CDR3: CASSLGGRGRGSGNTIYF

V: TRBV9
size: NA
J: TRBJ2-7
D: TRBD2
DNA: TGTGCCAGCAGCGCGACTAGCGGGAGGGTCGAGCAGTACTTC
CDR3: CASSATSGRVEQYF